The 14 T cell receptor beta chains below all came from one sample that was sequenced in a study of blood T cell repertoires in COVID-19. The method was immunoSEQ multiplex PCR; TCRdb's version includes in-frame clones alone and lacks a portion of them. The sample has more than 150,000 clones; approximately 90% are singletons. The material sequenced was peripheral blood. The receptors stem from a man between 18 and 29 years old with acute or convalescent COVID-19.

V and J are TRBV5-1 and TRBJ2-3; no definite D call. This CDR3 spans 14 amino acids. Germline V CDR1 and CDR2: SGHRS, YFSETQ. V was shortened by 4 bases and J by 5 bases, with 14 bases between the two germline ends. The CDR3 spells CASSPVDGGDTQYF. The CDR3 DNA is TGCGCCAGCAGCCCCGTGGATGGCGGAGATACGCAGTATTTT.

The chain joins TRBV4-1 to TRBJ1-1; 9 bases match TRBD1. The V gene's germline CDR1 is MGHRA and CDR2 YSYEKL. CDR3 length: 14 residues. With V trimmed by 4 bases and J by 7 bases, 7 bases remained unmatched. CDR3 in amino acids: CASSLGGQGYEAFF. The DNA of the CDR3 is TGCGCCAGCAGCCTGGGCGGACAGGGGTATGAAGCTTTCTTT.

The chain couples TRBV9 to TRBJ1-6; D is uncertain. The CDR3 has 14 residues. Trimming took off 0 bases at V and 6 bases at J, with 7 bases between the two ends. The germline V gene has CDR1 SGDLS and CDR2 YYNGEE. This chain's CDR3 is CASSVEVSNSPLHF. CDR3 in DNA: TGTGCCAGCAGCGTAGAAGTCAGTAATTCACCCCTCCACTTT.

This rearrangement joins TRBV7-3 to TRBJ1-6; 7 positions match TRBD1. The CDR3 contains 16 residues. The V and J ends lost 4 bases and 9 bases, in that order; junction bases with no gene match: 12. Germline-derived CDR1 and CDR2 are SGHTA and FQGTGA. DNA of the CDR3: TGTGCCAGCAGCTCCGGGACAGCCCGGACTGGTTCACCCCTCCACTTT. Translating gives CASSSGTARTGSPLHF.

The genes are TRBV7-9 and TRBJ2-7; the D is unclear. V was pared by 5 bases and J by 2 bases, with 13 bases between. Per the germline V gene, CDR1 is SEHNR and CDR2 is FQNEAQ (reference sequence). CDR3 length equals 14 residues. This chain's CDR3 is CASSPPQTPYEQYF. The CDR3 DNA follows: TGTGCCAGCAGCCCTCCGCAGACACCCTACGAGCAGTACTTC.

The gene calls are TRBV5-5 and TRBJ2-7, with 8 positions matching TRBD1. The trim removed 3 bases at V and 3 bases at J, leaving 11 bases unmatched. This CDR3 spans 16 amino acids. Germline-derived CDR1 and CDR2 are SGHKS and YYEKEE (reference sequence). The CDR3 sequence: CASSSTGTGRSYEQYF. The CDR3 DNA follows: TGTGCCAGCAGCTCCACCGGGACAGGAAGAAGCTACGAGCAGTACTTC. Full variable domain (outside the CDR3, taken from reference TRBV5-5 and TRBJ2-7): DAGVTQSPTHLIKTRGQQVTLRCSPISGHKSVSWYQQVLGQGPQFIFQYYEKEERGRGNFPDRFSARQFPNYSSELNVNALLLGDSALYLCASSSTGTGRSYEQYFGPGTRLTVT.

This chain connects TRBV7-8 to TRBJ2-2, with 9 bases that match TRBD1. The CDR3 spans 15 residues. Trimming at V came to 1 base and at J to 3 bases, leaving 0 bases not matched to a gene. Germline CDR1 SGHVS, CDR2 FQNEAQ. The CDR3 nucleotides are TGTGCCAGCAGCTTAGGACAGGGGGACACCGGGGAGCTGTTTTTT. Encoded protein: CASSLGQGDTGELFF.

The chain links TRBV30 to TRBJ2-3; 7 positions match TRBD1. The V and J ends lost 4 bases and 14 bases, in that order; junction bases with no gene match: 15. The CDR3 has 13 amino acids. Germline CDR1 reads GTSNPN; CDR2 reads SVGIG (reference sequence). The CDR3 sequence is CAWNIDPLDRLYF. The DNA of the CDR3 is TGTGCCTGGAACATAGACCCCCTGGACAGGTTGTATTTT.

In this sample, this clone turned up once. The V call is TRBV9, the J call TRBJ2-1, with D perhaps TRBD1 (6 bases). The length of the CDR3 is 19 residues. V gave up 0 bases and J gave up 4 bases, with 23 bases separating them. Germline lookup yields CDR1 SGDLS and CDR2 YYNGEE. CDR3 amino acids: CASSVGLVRGTVMYNEQFF. The CDR3 DNA sequence: TGTGCCAGCAGCGTAGGGTTGGTGAGGGGGACGGTAATGTACAATGAGCAGTTCTTC.

The V call is TRBV7-3, the J call TRBJ2-3, with 10 nucleotides matching TRBD2. The CDR3 covers 15 residues. The ends lost 5 bases at V and 1 base at J; junction bases unmatched: 3. CDR1 SGHTA and CDR2 FQGTGA come from the germline V gene. CDR3 residues: CASSTLAGGTDTQYF. DNA of the CDR3: TGTGCCAGCAGCACTCTAGCGGGGGGCACAGATACGCAGTATTTT.

The rearrangement uses TRBV30 and TRBJ1-6, with TRBD1 matching over 8 bases. This CDR3 is 16 amino acids long. The junction had 9 bases not matched to a gene; V was cut back by 1 base and J by 7 bases. The germline V gene has CDR1 GTSNPN and CDR2 SVGIG (reference sequence). DNA of the CDR3: TGTGCCTGGAGTGAAGGACAGGGAAGGAGAAATTCACCCCTCCACTTT. It is translated as CAWSEGQGRRNSPLHF.

This chain connects TRBV5-1 to TRBJ1-1, with D maybe TRBD1 (5 bases). V gave up 5 bases and J gave up 1 base, with 21 bases separating them. Per the germline V gene, CDR1 is SGHRS and CDR2 is YFSETQ. This CDR3 region has 17 residues. The CDR3 coding sequence is TGCGCCAGCAGTGTCGTCAGGGTCGGCCTTAGGAACACTGAAGCTTTCTTT. Translation: CASSVVRVGLRNTEAFF.

This clone was observed a handful of times. The chain is built from TRBV18 and TRBJ2-2, with 9 bases lining up with TRBD1. The CDR3 length is 15 residues. The V and J ends lost 6 bases and 4 bases, in that order; junction bases with no gene match: 6. Per the germline V gene, CDR1 is KGHSH and CDR2 is LQKENI. CDR3 coding DNA: TGTGCCAGCTCCCGGACAGGGGATGGCACCGGGGAGCTGTTTTTT. It yields the protein CASSRTGDGTGELFF.

The J gene is TRBJ2-1, the V gene TRBV19; no reliable D call. Germline assignment: CDR1 LNHDA and CDR2 SQIVND (reference sequence). The V end was cut by 6 bases, the J end by 0 bases, with 12 bases between. The CDR3 contains 15 residues. CDR3 sequence: CASSLLTSSYNEQFF. DNA of the CDR3: TGTGCCAGTAGCCTTTTGACTTCCTCCTACAATGAGCAGTTCTTC.